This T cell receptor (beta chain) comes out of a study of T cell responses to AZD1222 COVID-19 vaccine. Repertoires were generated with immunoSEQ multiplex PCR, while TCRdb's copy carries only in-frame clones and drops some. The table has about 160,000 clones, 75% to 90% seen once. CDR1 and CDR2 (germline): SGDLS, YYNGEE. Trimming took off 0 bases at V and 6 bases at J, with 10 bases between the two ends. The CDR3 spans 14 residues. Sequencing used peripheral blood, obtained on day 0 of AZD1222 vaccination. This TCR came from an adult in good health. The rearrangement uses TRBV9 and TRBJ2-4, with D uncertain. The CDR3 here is CASSVEGSPNIQYF. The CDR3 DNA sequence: TGTGCCAGCAGCGTAGAAGGCAGCCCAAACATTCAGTACTTC.